This TCR beta chain was sequenced for a study of cytomegalovirus exposure and HLA in healthy donors. Whole-study results and caveats: The authors judged a highly shared variant cluster likely a sequencing artifact. Usually a TCR sequence was rare, but some public TCRs were found in many donors.

While unrecorded immune exposures were likely, the donors were nominally healthy when sampled. It was with 60 Vbeta and 13 Jbeta primers that the PCR ran. TCRdb's table, derived via immunoSEQ multiplex PCR, lists solely in-frame clones and lacks some. Of 100,000 to 150,000 clones in the sample, approximately 82% were seen once. Details on this clone: Antigen: not known.

V was shortened by 3 bases and J by 6 bases, with 17 bases between the two germline ends. Germline CDR1 is SGHRS and CDR2 is YFSETQ. There are 15 residues in the CDR3. This chain connects TRBV5-1 to TRBJ2-3, with D unclear. Sequenced material: PBMCs. The sequence derives from a man aged 45-60 years in good health and CMV-seronegative. The CDR3 nucleotides are TGCGCCAGCAGCTCCGGGTCTTCCTCCGCGGATACGCAGTATTTT. Its translation: CASSSGSSSADTQYF.